This T cell receptor beta chain was retrieved from a study of T cells in Graves' hyperthyroidism and ophthalmopathy (dated by TCRdb to the late 2010s). About the study as a whole: Peripheral blood samples were taken at the time of initial diagnosis, prior to any treatment. A discovery cohort of around 100 patients, roughly 45 with Graves' ophthalmopathy and 57 with stable Graves' hyperthyroidism, was used to find distinguishing TCR V-J signatures. An independent validation cohort of under 20 hyperthyroidism patients and about 15 patients who later progressed to ophthalmopathy tested prospective prediction of ophthalmopathy. The 100 discovery patients were divided at random into training and test sets in a 7:3 ratio. In addition, the study compared T-cell repertoires in thyroid tissue and in blood from a handful of Graves' hyperthyroidism patients. Once sampling was done, hyperthyroidism patients were given methimazole at a starting dose of 30 mg daily, whereas ophthalmopathy patients were given high-dose intravenous methylprednisolone. TCR Vbeta CDR3 sequencing of some 140 peripheral blood samples (around 45 ophthalmopathy, 70 to 85 hyperthyroidism and approximately 17 progressor patients) is reported in the paper.

Amplification of TCR beta CDR3 regions was carried out from RNA transcripts. The first round of RT-PCR for the TCR CDR3 was performed with the HTBI primer set and the Qiagen OneStep RT-PCR kit. Libraries were constructed in a second round of multiplex PCR, after which size selection and purification were performed. Libraries were sequenced paired-end with 100 bp reads on an Illumina HiSeq2000. As for the original processing: SOAPnuke was used to process the raw data, with reads discarded if the reads contained adapters or uncalled bases, had a mean Phred below 15, or lacked an exact constant-primer or identifier match. COPE v1.2.5 was used to merge the high-quality paired reads, and each unique nucleotide sequence was defined as a clonotype. MiTCR v1.1 was used to align clonotypes to the IMGT TRBV, TRBD and TRBJ reference segments. The analysis included only V-J combinations with a frequency above 0.0001, which together covered 99% to 99.2% of the repertoires. A TCS score was defined as the ratio of F50 (clonal expansion) to E x V (chaos), with BLOSUM62-based TCRdist applied between CDR3 peptides within each V-J. Welch's t-statistics and random forest reduced 514 V-J features to roughly 13, which were used in a naive Bayes classifier (R e1071). TCRdb passed the public sequencing reads through fastp at Q25 and MiXCR, retaining productive beta sequences. Entries that share a CDR3 protein sequence are merged under the most common genes and DNA. The V and J calls and clone size are TCRdb's, not the authors'. The sample table contains 500,000 to 550,000 distinct CDR3 sequences; only one count was recorded for around 21% of them. More than 25% of the sample is taken by the ten largest.

A patient counted as having stable Graves' hyperthyroidism if no progression to ophthalmopathy occurred over 18 months of follow-up. Hyperthyroidism patients were newly diagnosed, had a disease duration of under 2 months, and were aged 18 to 65 years. Exclusion was applied to patients with uncontrolled infections, other autoimmune diseases, pregnancy or lactation. Diagnoses were established on the basis of clinical symptoms, serum thyroxine and TRAb, thyroid ultrasound, and orbital computed tomography. Ficoll-Paque density gradient centrifugation was used to isolate PBMCs from approximately 11 ml of fresh peripheral blood. Total RNA was extracted using Trizol reagent, and RNA quality was assessed on an Agilent 2100 Bioanalyzer. This clonotype was observed many times. Its binding antigen is unknown. No base quality information exists; no much larger clone differs at one position. Summary of the overall study and its limitations: No statistical method was used to set the sample size in advance, and investigators knew the group allocation. A model built on a 13 V-J signature distinguished ophthalmopathy from stable hyperthyroidism, reaching about 88% sensitivity and 81.08% specificity in cross-validation and 80%/75% in testing. Blood samples also contained most of the expanded thyroid clonotypes (frequency above 0.001), which suggests that blood repertoires may reflect thyroid immune responses. In validation, progression to ophthalmopathy was predicted by the model with 70.59% sensitivity and nearly 75% specificity, a median of about 6.4 months before onset.

The junction carries 7 bases between V and J, which are trimmed by 2 bases and 0 bases respectively. From the cysteine through the phenylalanine, the CDR3 covers 14 amino acids. Only the CDR3 portion is preserved as DNA: 42 bases, with reading frame beginning at the first base. The specimen sequenced was blood. The TCR originated in a man aged 18-30 years with Graves' hyperthyroidism. The rearrangement joined TRBV12-3 or TRBV12-4 to TRBJ1-1, with the D gene call left open. The CDR3 region reads CASSLKAMNTEAFF. DNA sequence: TGTGCCAGCAGTTTAAAGGCGATGAACACTGAAGCTTTCTTT.